The 22 T cell receptor beta chains below come from one sample, sequenced in a study of T cell responses to AZD1222 COVID-19 vaccine. The assay was immunoSEQ multiplex PCR, and TCRdb's table has in-frame clones only and misses some. The sample yields more than 130,000 clones, just over 90% seen once. The material sequenced was peripheral blood, taken on day 0 of AZD1222 vaccination. The source is an adult in good health.

The J gene is TRBJ1-2, the V gene TRBV7-8; the D is unclear. The CDR3 has 17 amino acids. V lost 4 bases, J lost 2 bases, and 20 bases lay in between. CDR1 is SGHVS, CDR2 FQNEAQ, per germline. CDR3: CASSSSIRPGPNYGYTF. The CDR3 region has the DNA TGTGCCAGCAGCTCGTCGATTCGGCCGGGTCCCAACTATGGCTACACCTTC.

The chain combines TRBV18 with TRBJ2-5, with TRBD2 identical over 10 bases. Losses at the gene ends were 3 bases for V and 5 bases for J; bases not matched to a gene: 9. Germline CDR1 KGHSH, CDR2 LQKENI. The CDR3 has 16 residues. The CDR3 protein is CASSPLRLAGVETQYF. The CDR3, as DNA: TGTGCCAGCTCACCCCTGCGGCTAGCGGGAGTGGAGACCCAGTACTTC.

The chain links TRBV4-2 to TRBJ2-5; D uncertain. The CDR3 contains 15 residues. Trimming removed 0 bases from V and 2 bases from J, with 10 bases in between. The germline V gene encodes CDR1 LGHNA and CDR2 YNFKEQ. CDR3 protein: CASSQDRRNQETQYF. The CDR3 DNA sequence: TGTGCCAGCAGCCAAGATCGGCGGAATCAAGAGACCCAGTACTTC.

The chain couples TRBV7-2 to TRBJ1-2, with D perhaps TRBD1 (5 bases). Germline-derived CDR1 and CDR2 are SGHTA and FQGNSA. There are 16 residues in the CDR3. Trimming cost V 5 bases and J 3 bases, with 19 bases left between them. The CDR3 spells CASSQASSGGYYGYTF. CDR3 coding DNA: TGTGCCAGCAGCCAAGCGTCGTCCGGGGGGTACTATGGCTACACCTTC.

The CDR3 DNA sequence: TGTGCCAGCAGCTTGTGCAAGTGCCAAGAGACCCAGTACTTC. Protein: CASSLCKCQETQYF. V and J are TRBV5-8 and TRBJ2-5; D gene unclear. The CDR3 sequence is 14 residues long. V lost 1 base to trimming and J lost 1 base, with 8 bases between them. CDR1 and CDR2 (germline): SGHTS, YDEGEE.

This chain connects TRBV15 to TRBJ2-5; maybe TRBD2 (7 bases). CDR1 is LNHNV and CDR2 is YYDKDF in the germline V gene (reference sequence). CDR3 size: 15 residues. V lost 3 bases to trimming and J lost 4 bases, with 15 bases between them. As DNA, the CDR3 is TGTGCCACCAGCAGTCGGGGGGTCAGGGGAGAGACCCAGTACTTC. It specifies CATSSRGVRGETQYF.

The chain joins TRBV5-1 to TRBJ1-2; no firm D call. V was clipped by 0 bases and J by 4 bases, with 10 bases between them. Germline V CDR1 and CDR2: SGHRS, YFSETQ. This CDR3 contains 14 residues. CDR3 sequence (DNA): TGCGCCAGCAGCTTGGATGGGCTCGGCTATGGCTACACCTTC. This encodes CASSLDGLGYGYTF. The full variable domain, with the rest looked up from reference TRBV5-1 and TRBJ1-2, is KAGVTQTPRYLIKTRGQQVTLSCSPISGHRSVSWYQQTPGQGLQFLFEYFSETQRNKGNFPGRFSGRQFSNSRSEMNVSTLELGDSALYLCASSLDGLGYGYTFGSGTRLTVV.

The gene calls are TRBV10-3 and TRBJ2-3, with unresolved D. With 4 bases removed from V and 1 base from J, the gap between germline ends came to 15 bases. CDR3 size: 16 residues. Germline lookup yields CDR1 ENHRY and CDR2 SYGVKD. CDR3 loop: CAISGLRSAGTDTQYF. The CDR3 DNA reads as TGTGCCATCAGTGGGTTGCGGAGCGCGGGCACAGATACGCAGTATTTT.

The chain is built from TRBV7-6 and TRBJ1-1; possibly TRBD1 for D (6 bases). V was clipped by 2 bases and J by 4 bases, with 17 bases between them. This CDR3 contains 16 residues. Germline assignment: CDR1 SGHVS and CDR2 FNYEAQ. The CDR3 sequence is CASSLSLGAGSTEAFF. The CDR3 DNA reads as TGTGCCAGCAGCTTATCCTTGGGGGCTGGGAGCACTGAAGCTTTCTTT.

This clone showed up just once. The chain employs TRBV20-1 and TRBJ2-7, with D unresolved. Looked up from germline, CDR1 is DFQATT and CDR2 is SNEGSKA (reference sequence). The CDR3 loop spans 11 amino acids. V was cut by 3 bases and J by 3 bases, with 6 bases left in between. CDR3 residues: CSASHNYEQYF. Here the CDR3 DNA reads TGCAGTGCTAGTCATAACTACGAGCAGTACTTC.

The chain uses TRBV18 and TRBJ1-6; weak D call: TRBD1 (5 bases). CDR1 is KGHSH, CDR2 LQKENI, per germline. V dropped 3 bases and J dropped 7 bases, with 13 bases sitting between them. This CDR3 has 15 amino acids. The CDR3, as DNA: TGTGCCAGCTCACCCGGGACTGGGGACAATTCACCCCTCCACTTT. It translates to CASSPGTGDNSPLHF.

The rearrangement links TRBV29-1 to TRBJ2-3; D assignment may be TRBD1 or TRBD2 (6 bases each). CDR3 size: 15 residues. Germline V gene data show CDR1 as SQVTM and CDR2 as ANQGSEA. V dropped 6 bases and J dropped 1 base, with 17 bases sitting between them. The CDR3 is CSVSKVGGRTDTQYF. The DNA of the CDR3 is TGCAGCGTATCAAAGGTGGGGGGCCGCACAGATACGCAGTATTTT.

This sequence joins TRBV5-5 and TRBJ1-4; the D is unclear. Per germline, CDR1 SGHKS and CDR2 YYEKEE (reference sequence). V was trimmed by 4 bases and J by 7 bases, leaving 14 bases between them. This CDR3 has 14 residues. The CDR3 is CASSPRQVGEKLFF. The CDR3 region has the DNA TGTGCCAGCAGCCCCCGACAAGTGGGTGAAAAACTGTTTTTT.

As concerns this clone: This sample also contains other DNA sequences that code for the same CDR3. V gene TRBV18 combines with J gene TRBJ1-2, with D possibly matching TRBD1 (5 bases). CDR1 is KGHSH, CDR2 LQKENI, per germline. The CDR3 extends over 15 amino acids. V was pared by 3 bases and J by 2 bases, with 13 bases between. The DNA for the CDR3 is TGTGCCAGCTCACCCGCGGGGCAGCCAAACTATGGCTACACCTTC. It is translated as CASSPAGQPNYGYTF.

The CDR3 here is CAREKPGKGRQETQYF. The DNA of the CDR3 is TGTGCCAGAGAAAAACCAGGGAAAGGTCGGCAAGAGACCCAGTACTTC. This chain uses TRBV21-1 with TRBJ2-5; TRBD1 was called by the table and not checked on the DNA. TRBV21-1 is recorded as a pseudogene. There are 16 residues in the CDR3.

The V and J genes are TRBV25-1 and TRBJ1-1, with a tentative D call TRBD1 (5 bases). Trimming shortened V by 4 bases and J by 0 bases, and 18 bases separated the two germline ends. Looked up from germline, CDR1 is MGHDK and CDR2 is SYGVNS. The CDR3 contains 17 residues. CDR3 region: CASSVPGPGGMNTEAFF. In DNA form, the CDR3 reads TGTGCCAGCAGTGTTCCGGGACCCGGTGGGATGAACACTGAAGCTTTCTTT.

The chain joins TRBV27 to TRBJ2-5, with 12 bases identical to TRBD1. The CDR3 extends over 14 amino acids. Germline CDR1 MNHEY, CDR2 SMNVEV (reference sequence). The J segment lost 7 bases and the V segment lost 4 bases, leaving 4 bases of the junction unmatched. The CDR3, as DNA: TGTGCCAGCAGTTCACCGGGACAGGGGGCGACCCAGTACTTC. Its translation is CASSSPGQGATQYF.

The chain is built from TRBV14 and TRBJ1-1, with a tentative D call TRBD1 (5 bases). The CDR3 runs to 14 residues. From germline, CDR1 is SGHDN and CDR2 FVKESK. Trimming took 0 bases from V and 10 from J, leaving 15 bases between them. The CDR3 loop reads CASSQDFGRERAFF. The CDR3 DNA sequence: TGTGCCAGCAGCCAAGATTTCGGCAGGGAAAGAGCTTTCTTT.

This clone was counted once. The chain links TRBV27 to TRBJ2-7; D may be TRBD2 (7 bases). CDR3 length: 16 amino acids. Germline CDR1 and CDR2: MNHEY and SMNVEV (reference sequence). Deletions cut 2 bases from V and 3 bases from J, with 17 bases between. In DNA, the CDR3 is TGTGCCAGCAGTTTAATCCGTCCGGGGGGCGGCTACGAGCAGTACTTC. It specifies CASSLIRPGGGYEQYF.

This chain connects TRBV24-1 to TRBJ2-5; 8 bases agree with TRBD2. The germline V gene encodes CDR1 KGHDR and CDR2 SFDVKD. Trimming cost V 4 bases and J 5 bases; bases outside gene matches: 5. This CDR3 is built from 14 residues. The CDR3 nucleotides are TGTGCCACCAGTGACGGGGGGGCGGACGAGACCCAGTACTTC. It yields the protein CATSDGGADETQYF.

The chain is built from TRBV6-4 and TRBJ1-2; TRBD1 matches at 7 bases. V shed 5 bases and J 2 bases; nucleotides not matched to a gene: 2. Germline CDR1 reads MRHNA; CDR2 reads SNTAGT. The CDR3 extends over 13 amino acids. CDR3 sequence reads: CASSRDSNYGYTF. The CDR3 DNA reads TGTGCCAGCAGTAGGGACAGCAACTATGGCTACACCTTC.

This chain joins TRBV5-4 and TRBJ1-4; weak D call: TRBD1 (6 bases). CDR1 is SGHNT and CDR2 is YYREEE in the germline V gene (reference sequence). This CDR3 has 14 residues. The V end lost 4 bases, the J end lost 6 bases, and 13 bases lay between the germline ends. The CDR3 sequence: CASSETGGDEKLFF. The CDR3 region has the DNA TGTGCCAGCAGCGAGACAGGCGGGGATGAAAAACTGTTTTTT.